This is a list of T cell receptor beta chains from one sample in a study of T cells in Graves' hyperthyroidism and ophthalmopathy. TCRdb reanalysed the multiplex PCR reads using MiXCR and keeps one entry per CDR3 protein. The top ten hold 7.8% of the sample, which has around 300,000 distinct CDR3 sequences, less than 15% seen once. Specimen: blood. The receptor source for this set is a woman aged 25 to 45 with Graves' hyperthyroidism that later progressed to Graves' ophthalmopathy. Both conserved end residues are part of each CDR3. D genes are given only for firm matches. Rows give clone size only sometimes, using once, few, many, or a class for an expanded clone.

clone size,V gene,D gene,J gene,CDR3 protein,CDR3 DNA
few,TRBV7-2,.,TRBJ2-1,CASSQHGEQFF,TGTGCCAGCAGCCAACACGGGGAGCAGTTCTTC
many,TRBV20-1,.,TRBJ2-7,CSAAPPPSYEQYF,TGCAGTGCCGCTCCCCCCCCGTCGTACGAGCAGTACTTC
many,TRBV28,TRBD2,TRBJ2-7,CASSPGLASEQYF,TGTGCCAGCAGTCCGGGACTAGCGAGCGAGCAGTACTTC
many,TRBV7-2,TRBD1,TRBJ2-3,CASSPAWDRGHTDTQYF,TGTGCCAGCAGCCCAGCATGGGACAGGGGGCATACAGATACGCAGTATTTT
few,TRBV19,.,TRBJ2-7,CASSIVDGSSYEQYF,TGTGCCAGTAGTATAGTGGACGGCAGCTCCTACGAGCAGTACTTC
.,TRBV19,TRBD1,TRBJ1-1,CASSYRGANTEAFF,TGTGCCAGTAGTTACAGGGGTGCTAACACTGAAGCTTTCTTT
many,TRBV12-3/TRBV12-4,TRBD2,TRBJ2-1,CASSDSGGYNEQFF,TGTGCCAGCAGTGATAGCGGGGGATACAATGAGCAGTTCTTC
many,TRBV7-8,TRBD2,TRBJ2-1,CASSSLAVSYNEQFF,TGTGCCAGCAGCTCACTAGCGGTCTCCTACAATGAGCAGTTCTTC
few,TRBV4-3,TRBD1,TRBJ2-1,CASSTDRGSYNEQFF,TGCGCCAGCAGCACTGACAGGGGGTCTTACAATGAGCAGTTCTTC
many,TRBV7-2,.,TRBJ1-1,CASSLGPMNTEAFF,TGTGCCAGCAGCTTAGGGCCCATGAACACTGAAGCTTTCTTT
.,TRBV6-1,.,TRBJ2-1,CASSETSNEQFF,TGTGCCAGCAGTGAAACGTCCAATGAGCAGTTCTTC
.,TRBV4-2,.,TRBJ2-7,CASSQGHYEQYF,TGTGCCAGCAGCCAAGGGCATTACGAGCAGTACTTC
many,TRBV20-1,.,TRBJ2-5,CSATRIVQETQYF,TGCAGTGCGACGCGCATCGTACAAGAGACCCAGTACTTC
.,TRBV9,.,TRBJ2-7,CASSVGAGATYEQHF,.
many,TRBV30,TRBD2,TRBJ2-7,CAWSVISGNEQYF,TGTGCCTGGAGTGTAATTAGCGGGAACGAGCAGTACTTC
few,TRBV24-1,.,TRBJ2-2,CATSEEGRTGELFF,TGTGCCACCAGTGAAGAGGGTCGCACCGGGGAGCTGTTTTTT
many,TRBV18,.,TRBJ1-2,CASSPRGSDRGDGYTF,TGTGCCAGCTCACCCAGGGGATCCGATCGTGGCGATGGCTACACCTTC
many,TRBV7-8,.,TRBJ2-7,CASSLLASYEQYF,TGTGCCAGCAGCTTATTAGCGTCCTACGAGCAGTACTTC
few,TRBV11-3,.,TRBJ2-2,CASSSRVSGTGELFF,TGTGCCAGCAGCTCCCGAGTTAGCGGCACCGGGGAGCTGTTTTTT
many,TRBV6-1,.,TRBJ2-7,CASSVGMAGSNEQYF,TGTGCCAGCAGTGTCGGTATGGCGGGAAGTAACGAGCAGTACTTC
.,TRBV20-1,.,TRBJ2-6,CSARESWGNGANVLTF,TGCAGTGCTAGAGAATCGTGGGGGAATGGGGCCAACGTCCTGACTTTC
many,TRBV3-1,.,TRBJ2-5,CASSQALARTTKETQYF,TGTGCCAGCAGCCAAGCCCTGGCCCGGACTACCAAAGAGACCCAGTACTTC
few,TRBV19,.,TRBJ2-6,CASSIGSSGANVLTF,TGTGCCAGTAGTATCGGCAGCTCTGGGGCCAACGTCCTGACTTTC
.,TRBV25-1,.,TRBJ2-3,CASSSPYSTDTQYF,TGTGCCAGCAGCAGCCCCTATAGCACAGATACGCAGTATTTT
many,TRBV12-5,TRBD2,TRBJ2-1,CASGLVVYEGGGAGDIEQFF,TGTGCTAGTGGTTTGGTCGTCTATGAAGGCGGAGGGGCGGGAGATATAGAGCAGTTCTTC
many,TRBV2,TRBD1,TRBJ1-3,CASSERGGENTIYF,TGTGCCAGCAGTGAAAGAGGGGGCGAAAACACCATATATTTT
few,TRBV9,.,TRBJ2-1,CASSYGLGVYNEQFF,TGTGCCAGCAGTTATGGACTGGGGGTATACAATGAGCAGTTCTTC
.,TRBV24-1,.,TRBJ1-1,CATSDWGTEAFF,TGTGCCACCAGTGATTGGGGCACTGAAGCTTTCTTT
many,TRBV2,TRBD2,TRBJ2-6,CACGGRGRLAGSTSGANVLTF,TGTGCCTGCGGTGGGCGAGGGCGACTAGCGGGATCTACCTCTGGGGCCAACGTCCTGACTTTC
once,TRBV7-9,TRBD2,TRBJ2-3,CATSRLAGETDTQYF,TGTGCCACATCACGGCTAGCGGGAGAAACAGATACGCAGTATTTT
many,TRBV30,.,TRBJ2-2,CAWKVPQLGGELFF,TGTGCCTGGAAGGTACCCCAACTGGGGGGGGAGCTGTTTTTT
few,TRBV28,TRBD2,TRBJ2-1,CASNNLGTSGRNEQFF,TGTGCCAGCAACAACCTCGGGACTAGCGGGAGGAATGAGCAGTTCTTC
few,TRBV5-6,.,TRBJ1-6,CASSLGSNSYNSPLHF,TGTGCCAGCAGCTTAGGATCGAACTCCTATAATTCACCCCTCCACTTT
.,TRBV4-1,.,TRBJ1-1,CASSQESGQNTEAFF,TGCGCCAGCAGCCAAGAGTCTGGCCAGAACACTGAAGCTTTCTTT
many,TRBV20-1,TRBD2,TRBJ2-2,CSAGLAGGQNTGELFF,TGCAGTGCAGGACTAGCGGGAGGGCAGAACACCGGGGAGCTGTTTTTT
many,TRBV9,TRBD2,TRBJ2-1,CASSVGTSGLNEQFF,TGTGCCAGCAGCGTAGGGACTAGCGGGTTGAATGAGCAGTTCTTC
many,TRBV10-3,.,TRBJ2-7,CAIARVSDSYEQYF,TGTGCCATCGCCAGGGTTAGTGACTCCTACGAGCAGTACTTC
.,TRBV7-8,.,TRBJ2-7,CASSPTRNQKSEQYF,TGTGCCAGCAGCCCAACCAGAAACCAAAAATCCGAGCAGTACTTC
few,TRBV4-3,.,TRBJ2-1,CASSYGPGGNNEQFF,TGCGCCAGCAGCTACGGTCCCGGTGGGAACAATGAGCAGTTCTTC
.,TRBV12-5,.,TRBJ2-7,CASGPGTFRREQYF,TGTGCTAGTGGTCCGGGGACATTTAGACGCGAGCAGTACTTC
.,TRBV5-5,.,TRBJ2-6,CASSLPVSSGANVLTF,TGTGCCAGCAGCTTGCCCGTTTCCTCTGGGGCCAACGTCCTGACTTTC
many,TRBV6-2/TRBV6-3,.,TRBJ1-6,CASSSPVPPLHF,TGTGCCAGCAGCTCCCCCGTGCCACCCCTCCACTTT
many,TRBV3-1,TRBD2,TRBJ2-3,CASSQEGRETDTQYF,TGTGCCAGCAGCCAAGAAGGGCGGGAGACAGATACGCAGTATTTT
many,TRBV12-3/TRBV12-4,TRBD1,TRBJ1-5,CASSPDRDRQPQHF,TGTGCCAGCAGCCCAGACAGGGACAGGCAGCCCCAGCATTTT
many,TRBV7-8,.,TRBJ2-5,CASSSHWTSGETQYF,TGTGCCAGCAGCTCCCATTGGACTTCGGGGGAGACCCAGTACTTC
many,TRBV6-2/TRBV6-3,TRBD2,TRBJ2-5,CASSRAGAETQYF,TGTGCCAGCAGTCGAGCGGGAGCGGAGACCCAGTACTTC
.,TRBV4-3,.,TRBJ2-7,CASSQDRALTAEQYF,TGCGCCAGCAGCCAAGATAGGGCACTAACCGCCGAGCAGTACTTC
.,TRBV12-3/TRBV12-4,.,TRBJ2-1,CASSFRGYNEQFF,TGTGCCAGCAGTTTTAGGGGCTACAATGAGCAGTTCTTC
few,TRBV20-1,TRBD2,TRBJ2-3,CSARLAGGLNTQYF,TGCAGTGCTAGACTAGCGGGAGGTTTAAATACGCAGTATTTT
many,TRBV3-1,.,TRBJ2-3,CASSQDPSGTDTQYF,TGTGCCAGCAGCCAAGATCCTAGCGGCACAGATACGCAGTATTTT
many,TRBV7-9,.,TRBJ2-7,CASSPVAGYEQYF,TGTGCCAGCAGCCCAGTCGCAGGCTACGAGCAGTACTTC
many,TRBV7-6,TRBD2,TRBJ2-7,CASSLGVAGFYEQYF,TGTGCCAGCAGCTTAGGTGTAGCGGGATTCTACGAGCAGTACTTC
many,TRBV28,.,TRBJ2-7,CASSPQRGYGLYEQYF,TGTGCCAGCAGTCCCCAGAGGGGCTATGGTCTCTACGAGCAGTACTTC
many,TRBV6-1,TRBD1,TRBJ1-6,CASRTGTAKNSPLHF,TGTGCCAGCAGAACTGGGACAGCAAAAAATTCACCCCTCCACTTT
many,TRBV11-2,.,TRBJ2-7,CASTLSGPADSYEQYF,TGTGCCAGCACCTTATCGGGACCCGCAGATTCCTACGAGCAGTACTTC
many,TRBV20-1,.,TRBJ1-1,CSLFPGPTGLAEAFF,TGCAGTCTCTTCCCGGGACCTACCGGGTTAGCTGAAGCTTTCTTT
many,TRBV6-1,TRBD2,TRBJ2-3,CASTGSGSPPDTQYF,TGTGCCAGCACGGGCAGCGGGAGTCCCCCAGATACGCAGTATTTT
many,TRBV7-2,.,TRBJ1-6,CASSLDVPRPDSPLHF,TGTGCCAGCAGCTTAGACGTTCCCCGGCCTGATTCACCCCTCCACTTT
many,TRBV27,TRBD2,TRBJ2-7,CASRETSGRAYEQYF,TGTGCCAGCAGAGAAACTAGCGGGAGGGCCTACGAGCAGTACTTC